The clone carrying this T cell receptor beta chain was recorded a few times. This record belongs to a study of identical twins. TCRdb processed the 5' RACE reads anew with MiXCR; each CDR3 protein has one entry. The repertoire holds about 570,000 distinct CDR3 sequences, with nearly 10% as singletons. V lost 6 bases and J 0 bases, leaving 17 bases between the germline ends. The germline V gene has CDR1 LNHDA and CDR2 SQIVND (reference sequence). The CDR3 is 17 amino acids. The sample also formed part of further work on yellow fever vaccine responses in identical twins.

The material sequenced was PBMCs. This sequence originates from a woman aged 18-29 years in good health. This chain joins TRBV19 and TRBJ2-2, with a tentative D call TRBD1 (6 bases). The DNA for the CDR3 is TGTGCCAGTAGAAACAGGGATGTCTCAGCGAACACCGGGGAGCTGTTTTTT. It codes for CASRNRDVSANTGELFF.